The clone carrying this T cell receptor beta chain appeared many times. The target antigen is unknown. The entry originates in a study of blood T cells in healthy people across ages. Primed by a sample-barcoded 5' primer and a J-beta primer mix, a second PCR proceeded for 7 to 11 cycles. From the 5' RACE reads, TCRdb called clonotypes with MiXCR, one entry per CDR3 protein. Here the sample spans 550,000 to 800,000 distinct CDR3 sequences, roughly 30% being singletons. CDR1 SGHTA and CDR2 FQGNSA come from the germline V gene. Trimming left V 3 bases short and J 4 bases short, with 10 bases between. The CDR3 is made up of 14 amino acids. Notes on the study in general: From one million sequenced T cells, diversity estimates were lower bounds.

The receptor comes from a woman aged 80 or over in good health. The sequenced sample consisted of blood. The chain recombines TRBV7-2 with TRBJ2-4, with D unclear. The CDR3 nucleotides are TGTGCCAGCAGCTTGGGGTTAAGAAAAAACATTCAGTACTTC. This sequence encodes CASSLGLRKNIQYF.